The next 8 T cell receptor beta chains were all read from a single sample in a study of cytomegalovirus exposure and HLA in healthy donors. Primers for the PCR totalled 60 Vbeta and 13 Jbeta. Measured with immunoSEQ multiplex PCR; TCRdb has only the in-frame clones, and not every one. The table records roughly 150,000 clones, around 10% of them present only once. The sample comprised PBMCs. The receptors derive from a man aged 45-65 years in good health and CMV-seronegative.

V usage is TRBV10-3 and J usage is TRBJ2-3, with a possible D match to TRBD2 (6 bases). The CDR3 loop spans 13 amino acids. Germline values: CDR1 ENHRY, CDR2 SYGVKD. The ends were cut back, 6 bases at V and 4 bases at J, with 11 bases in the middle. CDR3 sequence: CAISLSSADTQYF. DNA for the CDR3: TGTGCCATCAGCCTTTCTAGCGCAGATACGCAGTATTTT.

Only a few counts were recorded for this clone. The chain joins TRBV9 to TRBJ1-2; 9 nucleotides agree with TRBD1. Trimming at V came to 3 bases and at J to 4 bases, leaving 4 bases not matched to a gene. The CDR3 runs to 14 residues. Per the germline V gene, CDR1 is SGDLS and CDR2 is YYNGEE. CDR3 bases: TGTGCCAGCAGCGGACAGGGGGAGGGCTATGGCTACACCTTC. This translates into CASSGQGEGYGYTF.

This clone has just a few counts. The genes are TRBV18 and TRBJ1-4, with TRBD1 as a possible D gene (6 bases). From germline, CDR1 is KGHSH and CDR2 LQKENI. This CDR3 region has 13 residues. V was shortened by 3 bases and J by 6 bases, with 8 bases between the two germline ends. In nucleotides, the CDR3 is TGTGCCAGCTCACCGGGGGCGGATGAAAAACTGTTTTTT. This encodes CASSPGADEKLFF.

This clone showed up just a few times. J is TRBJ1-3 and V is TRBV7-2; D gene ambiguous. The V gene lost 2 bases and the J gene lost 4 bases, with 12 bases spanning the gap. From germline, CDR1 is SGHTA and CDR2 FQGNSA. The CDR3 contains 15 residues. The CDR3 loop reads CASSLNSLSGNTIYF. CDR3 bases: TGTGCCAGCAGCTTAAACAGCCTCTCAGGAAACACCATATATTTT.

The chain carries TRBV30 and TRBJ2-7; D uncertain. Germline V gene data show CDR1 as GTSNPN and CDR2 as SVGIG (reference sequence). CDR3 length: 14 amino acids. V was pared by 2 bases and J by 2 bases, with 13 bases between. DNA of the CDR3: TGTGCCTGGAGTACAAGGAGCTACGCCTACGAGCAGTACTTC. This sequence encodes CAWSTRSYAYEQYF.

The table lists this clone with a few counts. CDR3 in DNA: TGTGCCAGCAGTGGCCAGGGGCTTACTGAAGCTTTCTTT. This sequence encodes CASSGQGLTEAFF. The chain joins TRBV6-1 to TRBJ1-1; maybe TRBD1 (6 bases). V lost 4 bases and J 5 bases, leaving 11 bases between the germline ends. The CDR3 contains 13 residues. The germline V gene has CDR1 MNHNS and CDR2 SASEGT.

On this clone itself: Germline and junction disagree at one end, which may indicate a read error. This sequence joins TRBV9 and TRBJ2-1; 9 nucleotides line up with TRBD2. Germline CDR1 is SGDLS and CDR2 is YYNGEE. The CDR3 covers 13 residues. This CDR3 reads CASSVGTSNERFF. CDR3 coding DNA: TGTGCCAGCAGCGTTGGGACTAGCAATGAGCGGTTCTTC.

The genes are TRBV30 and TRBJ2-7; possible D gene TRBD2, 6 bases. Per germline, CDR1 GTSNPN and CDR2 SVGIG (reference sequence). The CDR3 covers 15 residues. Deletions cut 5 bases from V and 4 bases from J, with 21 bases between. CDR3 coding DNA: TGTGCCTGGGGGAGACGGGGGATTGGGCCATACGAGCAGTACTTC. Amino acid sequence: CAWGRRGIGPYEQYF.